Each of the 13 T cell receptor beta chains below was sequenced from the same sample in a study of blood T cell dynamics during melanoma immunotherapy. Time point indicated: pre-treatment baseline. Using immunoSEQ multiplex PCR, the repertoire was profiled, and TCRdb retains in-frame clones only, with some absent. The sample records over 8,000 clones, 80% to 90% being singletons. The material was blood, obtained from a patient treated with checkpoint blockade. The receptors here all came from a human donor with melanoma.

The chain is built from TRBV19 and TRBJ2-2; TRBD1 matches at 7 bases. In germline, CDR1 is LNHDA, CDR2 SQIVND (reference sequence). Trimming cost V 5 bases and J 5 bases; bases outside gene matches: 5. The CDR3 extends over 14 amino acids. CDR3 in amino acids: CASSGTALTGELFF. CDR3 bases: TGTGCCAGTAGTGGGACAGCCTTAACCGGGGAGCTGTTTTTT.

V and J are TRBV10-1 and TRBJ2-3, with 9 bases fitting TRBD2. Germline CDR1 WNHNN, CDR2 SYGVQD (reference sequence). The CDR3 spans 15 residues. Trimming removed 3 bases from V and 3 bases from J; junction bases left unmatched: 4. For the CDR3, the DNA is TGCGCCAGCAGTGAAAATAGCGGGGGTACAGATACGCAGTATTTT. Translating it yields CASSENSGGTDTQYF.

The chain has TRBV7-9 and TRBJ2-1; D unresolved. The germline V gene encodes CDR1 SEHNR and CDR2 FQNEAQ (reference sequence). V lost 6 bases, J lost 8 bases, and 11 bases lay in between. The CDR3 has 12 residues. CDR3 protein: CASSRTDDEQFF. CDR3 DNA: TGTGCCAGCAGTCGTACTGATGATGAGCAGTTCTTC. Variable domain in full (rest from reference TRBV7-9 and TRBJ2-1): DTGVSQNPRHKITKRGQNVTFRCDPISEHNRLYWYRQTLGQGPEFLTYFQNEAQLEKSRLLSDRFSAERPKGSFSTLEIQRTEQGDSAMYLCASSRTDDEQFFGPGTRLTVL.

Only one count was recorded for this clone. The CDR3 protein is CASSYSGRDEKLFF. The CDR3 region has the DNA TGTGCCAGCAGTTACTCGGGGAGGGATGAAAAACTGTTTTTT. The V call is TRBV6-5, the J call TRBJ1-4; D unclear. CDR3 size: 14 residues. CDR1 and CDR2 (germline): MNHEY, SVGAGI. V shed 0 bases and J shed 6 bases, with 8 bases lying between them.

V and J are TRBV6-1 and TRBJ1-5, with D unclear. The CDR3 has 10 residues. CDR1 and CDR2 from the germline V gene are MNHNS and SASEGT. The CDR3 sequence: CAEGGQPQHF. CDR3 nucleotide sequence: TGTGCAGAGGGAGGTCAGCCCCAGCATTTT.

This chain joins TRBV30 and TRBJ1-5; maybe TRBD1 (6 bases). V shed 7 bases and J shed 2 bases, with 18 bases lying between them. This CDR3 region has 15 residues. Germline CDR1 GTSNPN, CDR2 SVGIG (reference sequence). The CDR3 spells CAYKSGRGRNQPQHF. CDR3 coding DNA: TGTGCCTATAAATCGGGCAGGGGACGCAATCAGCCCCAGCATTTT.

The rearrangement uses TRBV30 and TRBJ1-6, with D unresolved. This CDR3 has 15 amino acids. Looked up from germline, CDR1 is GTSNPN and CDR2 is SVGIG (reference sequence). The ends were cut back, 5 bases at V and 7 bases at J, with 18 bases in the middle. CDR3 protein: CAWATTGPSNSPLHF. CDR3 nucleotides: TGTGCCTGGGCGACTACGGGCCCCTCGAATTCACCCCTCCACTTT.

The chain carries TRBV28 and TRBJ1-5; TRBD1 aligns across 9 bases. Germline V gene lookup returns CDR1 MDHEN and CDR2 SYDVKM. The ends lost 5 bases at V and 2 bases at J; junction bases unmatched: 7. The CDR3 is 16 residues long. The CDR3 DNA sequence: TGTGCCAGCAGTATGGGACAGGGAATCGGCAATCAGCCCCAGCATTTT. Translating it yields CASSMGQGIGNQPQHF.

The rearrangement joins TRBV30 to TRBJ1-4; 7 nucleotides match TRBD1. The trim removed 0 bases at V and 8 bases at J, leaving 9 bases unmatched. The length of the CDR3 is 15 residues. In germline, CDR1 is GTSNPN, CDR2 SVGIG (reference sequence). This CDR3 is CAWSVQGTGEEKLFF. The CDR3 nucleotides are TGTGCCTGGAGTGTACAGGGTACAGGGGAAGAAAAACTGTTTTTT.

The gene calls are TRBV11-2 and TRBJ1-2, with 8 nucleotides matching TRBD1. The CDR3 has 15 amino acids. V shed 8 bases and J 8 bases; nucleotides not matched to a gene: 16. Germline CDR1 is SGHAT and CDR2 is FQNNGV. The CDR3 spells CASRQSDRVREGYTF. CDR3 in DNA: TGTGCCAGCCGCCAATCGGACAGGGTACGGGAGGGCTACACCTTC.

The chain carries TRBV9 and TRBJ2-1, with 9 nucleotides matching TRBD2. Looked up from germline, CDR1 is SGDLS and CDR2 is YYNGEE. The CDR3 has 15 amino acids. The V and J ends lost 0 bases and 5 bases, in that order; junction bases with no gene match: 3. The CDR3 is CASSVGPSGNNEQFF. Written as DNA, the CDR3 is TGTGCCAGCAGCGTAGGCCCTAGCGGGAACAATGAGCAGTTCTTC.

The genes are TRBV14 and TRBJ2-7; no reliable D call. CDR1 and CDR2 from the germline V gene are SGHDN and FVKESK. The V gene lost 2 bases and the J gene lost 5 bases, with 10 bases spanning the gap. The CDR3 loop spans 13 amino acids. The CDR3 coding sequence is TGTGCCAGCAGCCAATCACAACCCCACGAGCAGTACTTC. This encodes CASSQSQPHEQYF.

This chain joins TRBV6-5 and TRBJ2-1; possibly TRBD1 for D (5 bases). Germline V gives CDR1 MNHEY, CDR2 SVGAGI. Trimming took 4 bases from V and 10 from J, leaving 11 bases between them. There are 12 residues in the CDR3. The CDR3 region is CASSFVGREQFF. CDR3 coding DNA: TGTGCCAGCAGTTTTGTGGGGCGAGAGCAGTTCTTC.